The entry below gives a single T cell receptor beta chain sequence along with its context. The method was immunoSEQ multiplex PCR; TCRdb's version includes in-frame clones alone and lacks a portion of them. The data show fewer than 200,000 clones, 85% to 90% seen once. This sample stems from a study of blood T cell repertoires in COVID-19. V lost 7 bases and J 9 bases, leaving 12 bases between the germline ends. Germline V CDR1 and CDR2: KGHDR, SFDVKD. CDR3 length equals 12 residues. Source material: peripheral blood. This chain joins TRBV24-1 and TRBJ2-1; D not certain. The clonotype was recovered from a woman between 18 and 29 years old who had recovered from COVID-19. The CDR3 DNA follows: TGTGCCACCAGCTTTAATTCGGGTGAGCAGTTCTTC. This gives the protein CATSFNSGEQFF.